These 19 T cell receptor beta chains originate from one sample sequenced in a study of T cell responses to AZD1222 COVID-19 vaccine. Data came from immunoSEQ multiplex PCR; TCRdb stores just in-frame clones and leaves some out. The repertoire holds 170,000 or so clones, approximately 92% seen once, with roughly 1% in the top ten. The specimen comprised peripheral blood, sampled 28 days after the second dose of the MenACWY control vaccine. These receptor sequences come from an adult who received the MenACWY meningococcal vaccine as a control.

The gene calls are TRBV19 and TRBJ1-5; D is uncertain. This CDR3 region has 14 residues. Trimming took 5 bases from V and 4 from J, leaving 12 bases between them. The germline CDR1 and CDR2 sequences are LNHDA and SQIVND (reference sequence). The CDR3 loop is CASSLLHGNQPQHF. CDR3 DNA sequence: TGTGCCAGTAGTCTTTTGCATGGGAATCAGCCCCAGCATTTT.

The CDR3, as DNA: TGTGCCAGCAGCTTAACGGGTCTTACCTACAATGAGCAGTTCTTC. Amino acid sequence: CASSLTGLTYNEQFF. The chain carries TRBV7-8 and TRBJ2-1; D is uncertain. The CDR3 is made up of 15 amino acids. The V and J ends lost 2 bases and 2 bases respectively, with 10 bases between them. CDR1 and CDR2 from the germline V gene are SGHVS and FQNEAQ.

The genes are TRBV6-6 and TRBJ1-5, with D perhaps TRBD1 (5 bases). The V and J ends lost 5 bases and 5 bases respectively, with 19 bases between them. This CDR3 has 16 amino acids. The germline V gene has CDR1 MNHNY and CDR2 SVGAGI (reference sequence). The CDR3: CASSGGEGSPDQPQHF. The CDR3 DNA reads TGTGCCAGCAGTGGAGGGGAAGGCAGCCCGGATCAGCCCCAGCATTTT.

The V call is TRBV4-1, the J call TRBJ2-5; D remains ambiguous. Germline V gives CDR1 MGHRA, CDR2 YSYEKL. V was pared by 1 base and J by 1 base, with 7 bases between. This CDR3 comprises 14 residues. This CDR3 reads CASSQGLTQETQYF. For the CDR3, the DNA is TGCGCCAGCAGCCAAGGGCTTACCCAAGAGACCCAGTACTTC.

The chain combines TRBV28 with TRBJ1-6; 7 positions match TRBD1. The V gene end was trimmed by 6 bases and the J gene end by 4 bases; junction bases not matched to a gene: 6. The CDR3 is 15 amino acids. The V gene's germline CDR1 is MDHEN and CDR2 SYDVKM. CDR3 nucleotides: TGTGCCAGCAGCACCCCGGGACAGTATAATTCACCCCTCCACTTT. It yields the protein CASSTPGQYNSPLHF. Looking up the rest from reference TRBV28 and TRBJ1-6 gives the full variable domain: DVKVTQSSRYLVKRTGEKVFLECVQDMDHENMFWYRQDPGLGLRLIYFSYDVKMKEKGDIPEGYSVSREKKERFSLILESASTNQTSMYLCASSTPGQYNSPLHFGNGTRLTVT.

In nucleotides, the CDR3 is TGTGCCAGCAGCGTAGTCGGGGGGCATGAGCAGTTCTTC. This codes for CASSVVGGHEQFF. The chain couples TRBV9 to TRBJ2-1, with D perhaps matching TRBD2 (7 bases). The V end was cut by 0 bases, the J end by 8 bases, with 9 bases between. This CDR3 comprises 13 residues. Germline lookup yields CDR1 SGDLS and CDR2 YYNGEE.

The chain is built from TRBV5-1 and TRBJ2-1, with a weak D call TRBD1 (6 bases). Trimming shortened V by 2 bases and J by 4 bases, and 16 bases separated the two germline ends. In germline, CDR1 is SGHRS, CDR2 YFSETQ. The CDR3 loop spans 16 amino acids. CDR3 sequence (DNA): TGCGCCAGCAGCTTTACTTCCGGGACACTATACAATGAGCAGTTCTTC. Encoded protein: CASSFTSGTLYNEQFF.

The rearrangement links TRBV6-2 or TRBV6-3 to TRBJ1-1, with D perhaps matching TRBD1 (6 bases). Germline V gene lookup returns CDR1 MNHEY and CDR2 SVGEGT. The CDR3 has 14 amino acids. The V gene lost 2 bases and the J gene lost 5 bases, with 12 bases spanning the gap. CDR3 residues: CASSYPQGRTEAFF. CDR3 sequence (DNA): TGTGCCAGCAGTTACCCTCAGGGGAGAACTGAAGCTTTCTTT.

The gene calls are TRBV18 and TRBJ1-5, with 8 bases identical to TRBD1. The CDR3 is made up of 14 amino acids. CDR1 and CDR2 (germline): KGHSH, LQKENI. With 5 bases clipped from V and 7 bases from J, the junction kept 7 bases outside the gene matches. The CDR3 reads CASSSATGAQPQHF. CDR3 in DNA: TGTGCCAGCTCATCGGCGACAGGGGCCCAGCCCCAGCATTTT.

The chain combines TRBV19 with TRBJ1-1; D not resolved. V dropped 10 bases and J dropped 4 bases, with 13 bases sitting between them. Germline loops: CDR1 LNHDA, CDR2 SQIVND (reference sequence). The CDR3 is 12 amino acids. The CDR3 loop reads CATRGWSTEAFF. Here the CDR3 DNA reads TGTGCCACACGGGGATGGAGCACTGAAGCTTTCTTT.

The chain couples TRBV2 to TRBJ2-3; the D is unclear. The CDR3 runs 13 residues. CDR1 is SNHLY, CDR2 FYNNEI, per germline. V gave up 4 bases and J gave up 4 bases, with 9 bases separating them. This chain's CDR3 is CASSVNDPDTQYF. CDR3 sequence (DNA): TGTGCCAGCAGTGTGAATGACCCAGATACGCAGTATTTT.

V is TRBV6-6 and J is TRBJ1-5; the match to TRBD1 covers 7 bases. Germline V gene data show CDR1 as MNHNY and CDR2 as SVGAGI (reference sequence). The CDR3 sequence is 14 residues long. Trimming took 6 bases from V and 4 from J; bases not matched to a gene: 6. The CDR3 spells CASRVGQLNQPQHF. CDR3 DNA sequence: TGTGCCAGCAGGGTGGGACAGCTTAATCAGCCCCAGCATTTT.

The chain joins TRBV29-1 to TRBJ2-1; no clear D. V lost 7 bases and J lost 8, with 15 bases in between. The germline V gene encodes CDR1 SQVTM and CDR2 ANQGSEA. The CDR3 covers 12 residues. The CDR3 DNA is TGCAGCGCATTGTCCCCGGGCGATGAGCAGTTCTTC. Protein sequence: CSALSPGDEQFF.

This chain links TRBV19 with TRBJ1-1, with D uncertain. Germline V gene lookup returns CDR1 LNHDA and CDR2 SQIVND (reference sequence). V was trimmed by 3 bases and J by 4 bases, leaving 3 bases between them. This CDR3 has 11 residues. CDR3 in amino acids: CASSIPTEAFF. CDR3 DNA: TGTGCCAGTAGTATCCCCACTGAAGCTTTCTTT.

CDR3 in amino acids: CASRPTGTGEQYF. The CDR3 DNA follows: TGTGCCAGCAGACCTACAGGGACGGGAGAGCAGTACTTC. The chain couples TRBV27 to TRBJ2-7; TRBD1 might be the D (6 bases). Trimming left V 6 bases short and J 7 bases short, with 16 bases between. This CDR3 has 13 residues. In germline, CDR1 is MNHEY, CDR2 SMNVEV (reference sequence).

V gene TRBV7-2 combines with J gene TRBJ2-3; a weak D match, TRBD2 (5 bases). The CDR3 extends over 15 amino acids. Germline loops: CDR1 SGHTA, CDR2 FQGNSA. Trimming left V 8 bases short and J 1 base short, with 16 bases between. Here the CDR3 reads CASGTGLARTDTQYF. DNA for the CDR3: TGTGCCAGCGGAACTGGGCTAGCCCGCACAGATACGCAGTATTTT.

CDR3 loop: CASSIGGGGGARYEQFF. The DNA of the CDR3 is TGTGCCAGTAGTATAGGTGGCGGCGGGGGGGCGAGGTATGAGCAGTTCTTC. The rearrangement links TRBV19 to TRBJ2-1; 9 nucleotides agree with TRBD2. Trimming at V came to 1 base and at J to 8 bases, leaving 12 bases not matched to a gene. The CDR3 is 17 amino acids. Germline V gene data show CDR1 as LNHDA and CDR2 as SQIVND (reference sequence).

This clone was counted a single time. The CDR3 reads CASSLAGGSNQPQHF. The CDR3 coding sequence is TGTGCCAGCAGCTTGGCCGGGGGGAGCAATCAGCCCCAGCATTTT. The chain has TRBV5-6 and TRBJ1-5; TRBD1 is a possible D gene (5 bases). Trimming removed 0 bases from V and 1 base from J, with 8 bases in between. This CDR3 is 15 amino acids long. CDR1 and CDR2 from the germline V gene are SGHDT and YYEEEE. The full variable domain, its missing parts supplied by reference TRBV5-6 and TRBJ1-5, is DAGVTQSPTHLIKTRGQQVTLRCSPKSGHDTVSWYQQALGQGPQFIFQYYEEEERQRGNFPDRFSGHQFPNYSSELNVNALLLGDSALYLCASSLAGGSNQPQHFGDGTRLSIL.

This clone showed up just once. The chain joins TRBV12-3 or TRBV12-4 to TRBJ1-3; TRBD1 matches 9 bases. Unmatched junction bases numbered 3, after V lost 8 bases and J lost 4 bases. The CDR3 has 13 amino acids. The CDR3: CASGGTGGNTIYF. Here the CDR3 DNA reads TGTGCCAGCGGAGGGACAGGGGGAAACACCATATATTTT.